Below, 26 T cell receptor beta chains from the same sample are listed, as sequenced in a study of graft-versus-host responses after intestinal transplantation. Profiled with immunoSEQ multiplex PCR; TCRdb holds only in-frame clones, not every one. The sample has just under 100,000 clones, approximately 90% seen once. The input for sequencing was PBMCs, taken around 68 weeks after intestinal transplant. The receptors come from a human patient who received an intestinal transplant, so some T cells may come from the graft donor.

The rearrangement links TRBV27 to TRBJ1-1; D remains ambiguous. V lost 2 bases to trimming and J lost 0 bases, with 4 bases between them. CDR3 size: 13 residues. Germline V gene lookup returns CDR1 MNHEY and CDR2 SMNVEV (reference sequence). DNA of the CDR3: TGTGCCAGCAGTTTAATGGTGAACACTGAAGCTTTCTTT. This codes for CASSLMVNTEAFF.

CDR3 sequence (DNA): TGTGCCAGCAGCTTACAGGGGGCCCTACGGGAAAAACTGTTTTTT. Its protein product is CASSLQGALREKLFF. The chain links TRBV5-4 to TRBJ1-4; TRBD1 matches 9 bases. CDR1 and CDR2 (germline): SGHNT, YYREEE (reference sequence). The CDR3 has 15 amino acids. The trim removed 2 bases at V and 8 bases at J, leaving 7 bases unmatched. The full variable domain, rest sourced from reference TRBV5-4 and TRBJ1-4, is ETGVTQSPTHLIKTRGQQVTLRCSSQSGHNTVSWYQQALGQGPQFIFQYYREEENGRGNFPPRFSGLQFPNYSSELNVNALELDDSALYLCASSLQGALREKLFFGSGTQLSVL.

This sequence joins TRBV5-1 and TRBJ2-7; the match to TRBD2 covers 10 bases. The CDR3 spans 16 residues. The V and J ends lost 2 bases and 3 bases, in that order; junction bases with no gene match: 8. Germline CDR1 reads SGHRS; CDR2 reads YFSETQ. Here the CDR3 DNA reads TGCGCCAGCAGCTTAGGAGGGACTAGCGCGGACTACGAGCAGTACTTC. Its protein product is CASSLGGTSADYEQYF.

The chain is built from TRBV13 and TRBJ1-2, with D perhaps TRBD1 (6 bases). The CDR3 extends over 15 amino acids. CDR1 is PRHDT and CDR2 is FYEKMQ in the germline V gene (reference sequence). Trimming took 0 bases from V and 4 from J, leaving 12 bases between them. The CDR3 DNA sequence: TGTGCCAGCAGCTTAGGGTTGCAGGGGACCTATGGCTACACCTTC. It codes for CASSLGLQGTYGYTF.

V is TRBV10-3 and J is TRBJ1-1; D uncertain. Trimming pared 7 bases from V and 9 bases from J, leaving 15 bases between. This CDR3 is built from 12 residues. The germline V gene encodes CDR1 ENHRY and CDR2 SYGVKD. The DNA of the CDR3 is TGTGCCATCATGGGCGCAGTGGGTAAAGCTTTCTTT. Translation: CAIMGAVGKAFF.

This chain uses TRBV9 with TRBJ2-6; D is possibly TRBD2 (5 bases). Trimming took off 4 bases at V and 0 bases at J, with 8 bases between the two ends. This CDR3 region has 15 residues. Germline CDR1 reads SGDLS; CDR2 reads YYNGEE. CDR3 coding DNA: TGTGCCAGCAGCCCCGAGGGCTCTGGGGCCAACGTCCTGACTTTC. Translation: CASSPEGSGANVLTF.

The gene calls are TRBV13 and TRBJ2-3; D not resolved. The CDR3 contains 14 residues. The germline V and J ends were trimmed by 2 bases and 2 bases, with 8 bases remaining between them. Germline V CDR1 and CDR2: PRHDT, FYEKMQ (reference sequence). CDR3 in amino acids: CASSLSQLTDTQYF. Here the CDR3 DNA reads TGTGCCAGCAGCTTAAGTCAGCTCACAGATACGCAGTATTTT. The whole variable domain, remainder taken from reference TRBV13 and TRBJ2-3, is AAGVIQSPRHLIKEKRETATLKCYPIPRHDTVYWYQQGPGQDPQFLISFYEKMQSDKGSIPDRFSAQQFSDYHSELNMSSLELGDSALYFCASSLSQLTDTQYFGPGTRLTVL.

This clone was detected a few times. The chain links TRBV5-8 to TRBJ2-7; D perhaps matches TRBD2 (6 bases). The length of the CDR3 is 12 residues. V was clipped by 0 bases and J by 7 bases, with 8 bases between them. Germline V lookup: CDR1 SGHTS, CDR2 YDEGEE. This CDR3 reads CASSLAGREQYF. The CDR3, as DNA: TGTGCCAGCAGCTTGGCAGGGAGGGAGCAGTACTTC. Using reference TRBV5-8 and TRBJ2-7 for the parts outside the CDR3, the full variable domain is EAGVTQSPTHLIKTRGQQATLRCSPISGHTSVYWYQQALGLGLQFLLWYDEGEERNRGNFPPRFSGRQFPNYSSELNVNALELEDSALYLCASSLAGREQYFGPGTRLTVT.

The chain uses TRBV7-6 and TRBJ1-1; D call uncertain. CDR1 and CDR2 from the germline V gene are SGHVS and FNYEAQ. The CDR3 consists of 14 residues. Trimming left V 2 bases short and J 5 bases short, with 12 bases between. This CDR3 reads CASSLWHFWTEAFF. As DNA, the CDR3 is TGTGCCAGCAGCTTATGGCACTTCTGGACTGAAGCTTTCTTT. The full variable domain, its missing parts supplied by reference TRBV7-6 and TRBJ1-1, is GAGVSQSPRYKVTKRGQDVALRCDPISGHVSLYWYRQALGQGPEFLTYFNYEAQQDKSGLPNDRFSAERPEGSISTLTIQRTEQRDSAMYRCASSLWHFWTEAFFGQGTRLTVV.

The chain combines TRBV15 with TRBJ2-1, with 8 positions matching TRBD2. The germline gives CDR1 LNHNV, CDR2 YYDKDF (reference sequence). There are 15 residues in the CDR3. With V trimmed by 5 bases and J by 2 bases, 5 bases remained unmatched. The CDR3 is CATSARRGAYNEQFF. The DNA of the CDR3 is TGTGCCACCAGCGCCCGGCGGGGGGCCTACAATGAGCAGTTCTTC.

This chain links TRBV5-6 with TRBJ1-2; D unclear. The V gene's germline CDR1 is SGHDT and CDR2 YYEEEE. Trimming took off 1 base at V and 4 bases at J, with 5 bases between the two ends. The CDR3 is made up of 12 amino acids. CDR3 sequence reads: CASSLTVYGYTF. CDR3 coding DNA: TGTGCCAGCAGCTTGACAGTCTATGGCTACACCTTC.

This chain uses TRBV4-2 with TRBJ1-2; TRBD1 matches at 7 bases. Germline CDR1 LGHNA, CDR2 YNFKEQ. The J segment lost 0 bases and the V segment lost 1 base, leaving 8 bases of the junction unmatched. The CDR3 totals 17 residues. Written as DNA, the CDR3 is TGTGCCAGCAGCCAAGCGCCACAGGGGCCGACTAACTATGGCTACACCTTC. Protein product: CASSQAPQGPTNYGYTF.

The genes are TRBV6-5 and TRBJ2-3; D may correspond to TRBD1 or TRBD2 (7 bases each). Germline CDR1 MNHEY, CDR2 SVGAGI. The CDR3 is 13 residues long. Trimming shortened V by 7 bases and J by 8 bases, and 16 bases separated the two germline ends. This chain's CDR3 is CASTSPGGVTQYF. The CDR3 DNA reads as TGTGCCAGCACCTCCCCAGGGGGGGTTACGCAGTATTTT.

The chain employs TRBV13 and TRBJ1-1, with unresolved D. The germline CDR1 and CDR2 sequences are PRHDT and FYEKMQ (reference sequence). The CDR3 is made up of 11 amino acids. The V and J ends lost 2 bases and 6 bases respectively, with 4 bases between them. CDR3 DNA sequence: TGTGCCAGCAGCTTAAAGGCTGAAGCTTTCTTT. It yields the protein CASSLKAEAFF.

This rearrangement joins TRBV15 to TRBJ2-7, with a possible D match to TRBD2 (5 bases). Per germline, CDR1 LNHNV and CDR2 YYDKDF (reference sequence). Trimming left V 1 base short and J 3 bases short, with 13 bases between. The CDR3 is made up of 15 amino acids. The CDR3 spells CATSRGGGTYYEQYF. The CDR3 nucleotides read TGTGCCACCAGCAGAGGCGGAGGCACCTACTACGAGCAGTACTTC. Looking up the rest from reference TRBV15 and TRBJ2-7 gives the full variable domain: DAMVIQNPRYQVTQFGKPVTLSCSQTLNHNVMYWYQQKSSQAPKLLFHYYDKDFNNEADTPDNFQSRRPNTSFCFLDIRSPGLGDTAMYLCATSRGGGTYYEQYFGPGTRLTVT.

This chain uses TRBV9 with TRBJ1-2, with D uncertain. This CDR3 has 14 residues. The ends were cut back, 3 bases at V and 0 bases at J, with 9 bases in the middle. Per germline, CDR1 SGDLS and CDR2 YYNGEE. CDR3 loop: CASSAVGTNYGYTF. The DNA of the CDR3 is TGTGCCAGCAGCGCGGTAGGCACTAACTATGGCTACACCTTC.

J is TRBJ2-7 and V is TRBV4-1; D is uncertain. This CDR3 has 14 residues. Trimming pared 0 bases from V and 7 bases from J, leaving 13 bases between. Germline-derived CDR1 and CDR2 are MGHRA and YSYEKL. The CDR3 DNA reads TGCGCCAGCAGCCAAGATAGAACAAGTCGGGAGCAGTACTTC. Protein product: CASSQDRTSREQYF.

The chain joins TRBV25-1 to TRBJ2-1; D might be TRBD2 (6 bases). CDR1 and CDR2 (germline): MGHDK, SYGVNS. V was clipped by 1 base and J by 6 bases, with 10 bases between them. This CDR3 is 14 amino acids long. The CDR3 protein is CASSESRDSNEQFF. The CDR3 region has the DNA TGTGCCAGCAGTGAATCCCGGGACTCCAATGAGCAGTTCTTC. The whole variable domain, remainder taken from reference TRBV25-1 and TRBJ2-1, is EADIYQTPRYLVIGTGKKITLECSQTMGHDKMYWYQQDPGMELHLIHYSYGVNSTEKGDLSSESTVSRIRTEHFPLTLESARPSHTSQYLCASSESRDSNEQFFGPGTRLTVL.

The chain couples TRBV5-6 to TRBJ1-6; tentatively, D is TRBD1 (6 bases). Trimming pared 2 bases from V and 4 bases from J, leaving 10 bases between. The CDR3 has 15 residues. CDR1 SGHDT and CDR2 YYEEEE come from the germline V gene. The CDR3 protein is CASSFQGRYNSPLHF. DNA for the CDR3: TGTGCCAGCAGCTTTCAGGGGCGATATAATTCACCCCTCCACTTT.

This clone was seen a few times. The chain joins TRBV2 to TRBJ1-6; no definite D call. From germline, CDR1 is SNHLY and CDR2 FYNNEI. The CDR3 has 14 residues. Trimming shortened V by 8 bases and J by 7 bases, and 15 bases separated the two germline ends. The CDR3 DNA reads TGTGCCAGCTTTGGGAGGGATATGAATTCACCCCTCCACTTT. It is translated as CASFGRDMNSPLHF.

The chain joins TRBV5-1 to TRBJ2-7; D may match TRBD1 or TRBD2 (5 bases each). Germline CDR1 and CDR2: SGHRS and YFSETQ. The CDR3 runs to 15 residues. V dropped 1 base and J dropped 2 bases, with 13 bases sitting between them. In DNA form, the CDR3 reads TGCGCCAGCAGCTTGTTGGCTGTGGGGGCCTACGAGCAGTACTTC. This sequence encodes CASSLLAVGAYEQYF.

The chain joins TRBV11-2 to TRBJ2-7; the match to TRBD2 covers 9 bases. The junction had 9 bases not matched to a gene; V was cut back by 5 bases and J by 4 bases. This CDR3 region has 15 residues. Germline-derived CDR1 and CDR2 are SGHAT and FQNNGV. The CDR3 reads CASSPRLAATYEQYF. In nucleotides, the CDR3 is TGTGCCAGCAGCCCGCGACTAGCGGCAACTTACGAGCAGTACTTC.

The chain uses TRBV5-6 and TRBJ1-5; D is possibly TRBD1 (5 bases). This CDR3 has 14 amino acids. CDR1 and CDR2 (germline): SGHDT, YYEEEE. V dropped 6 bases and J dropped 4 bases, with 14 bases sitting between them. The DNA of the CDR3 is TGTGCCAGCACCCTGTGGGGGACTAATCAGCCCCAGCATTTT. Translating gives CASTLWGTNQPQHF.

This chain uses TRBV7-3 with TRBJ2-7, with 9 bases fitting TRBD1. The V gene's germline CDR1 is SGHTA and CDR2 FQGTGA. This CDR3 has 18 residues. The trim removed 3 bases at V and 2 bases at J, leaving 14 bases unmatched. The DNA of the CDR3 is TGTGCCAGCAGCTTGGGACAGGGCCCACCTTCTACACCCTACGAGCAGTACTTC. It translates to CASSLGQGPPSTPYEQYF.

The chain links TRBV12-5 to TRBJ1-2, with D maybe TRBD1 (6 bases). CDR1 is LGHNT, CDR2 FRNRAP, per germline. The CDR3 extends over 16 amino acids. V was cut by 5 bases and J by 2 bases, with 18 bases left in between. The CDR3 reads CASGLSGDKGNYGYTF. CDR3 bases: TGTGCTAGTGGTCTGTCTGGGGACAAAGGGAACTATGGCTACACCTTC.

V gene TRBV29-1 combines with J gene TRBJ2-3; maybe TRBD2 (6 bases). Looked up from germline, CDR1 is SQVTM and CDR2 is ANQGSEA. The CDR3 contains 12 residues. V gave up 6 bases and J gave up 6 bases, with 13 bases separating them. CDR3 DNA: TGCAGCGTCGACTCGGGGAGGGATACGCAGTATTTT. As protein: CSVDSGRDTQYF.